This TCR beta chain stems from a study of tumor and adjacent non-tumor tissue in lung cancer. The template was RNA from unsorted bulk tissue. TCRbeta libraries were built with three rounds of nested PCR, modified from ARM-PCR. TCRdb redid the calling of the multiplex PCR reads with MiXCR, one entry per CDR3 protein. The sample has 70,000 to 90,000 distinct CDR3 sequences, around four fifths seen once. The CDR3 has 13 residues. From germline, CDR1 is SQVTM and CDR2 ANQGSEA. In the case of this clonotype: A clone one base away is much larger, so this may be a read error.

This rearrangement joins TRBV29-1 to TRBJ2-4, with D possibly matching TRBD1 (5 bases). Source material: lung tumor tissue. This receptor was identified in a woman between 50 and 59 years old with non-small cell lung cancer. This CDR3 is CIVLGAAKNIQYF. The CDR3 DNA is TGCATCGTTCTAGGGGCAGCCAAAAACATTCAGTACTTC.